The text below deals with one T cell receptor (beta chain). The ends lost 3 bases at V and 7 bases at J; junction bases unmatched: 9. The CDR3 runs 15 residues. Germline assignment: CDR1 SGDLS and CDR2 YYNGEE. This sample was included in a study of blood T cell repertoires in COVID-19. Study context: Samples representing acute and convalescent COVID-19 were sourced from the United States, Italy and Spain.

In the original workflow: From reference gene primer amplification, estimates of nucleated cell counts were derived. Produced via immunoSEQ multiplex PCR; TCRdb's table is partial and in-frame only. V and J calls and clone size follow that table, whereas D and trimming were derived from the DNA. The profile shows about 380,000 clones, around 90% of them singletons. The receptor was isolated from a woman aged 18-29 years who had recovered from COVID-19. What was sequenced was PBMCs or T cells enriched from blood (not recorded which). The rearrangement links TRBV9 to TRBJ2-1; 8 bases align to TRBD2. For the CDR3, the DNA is TGTGCCAGCAGCGAGCGGGGGAGGACGTTAAATGAGCAGTTCTTC. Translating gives CASSERGRTLNEQFF.